Described below is a single TCR beta chain sequence and its context. The antigen remains undetermined. Data came from immunoSEQ multiplex PCR; TCRdb stores just in-frame clones and leaves some out. The repertoire holds more than 400,000 clones, with about 84% as singletons. This sample stems from a study of shared clonotypes between healthy human individuals. General study results and limits: Few donors restricted represented genetic and exposure-history diversity.

The CDR3 totals 18 residues. Trimming cost V 1 base and J 4 bases; bases outside gene matches: 11. Per germline, CDR1 SGHDN and CDR2 FVKESK. This chain uses TRBV14 with TRBJ2-7; 12 nucleotides align to TRBD2. Sequenced material: PBMCs. The TCR sequence derives from a woman aged 40 to 50 in good health. Some clones in this sample may be carry-over from other donors' samples. In DNA form, the CDR3 reads TGTGCCAGCAGCCAAGGCCGGGCACGACTAGCGGGAGTGTACGAGCAGTACTTC. Translating it yields CASSQGRARLAGVYEQYF.